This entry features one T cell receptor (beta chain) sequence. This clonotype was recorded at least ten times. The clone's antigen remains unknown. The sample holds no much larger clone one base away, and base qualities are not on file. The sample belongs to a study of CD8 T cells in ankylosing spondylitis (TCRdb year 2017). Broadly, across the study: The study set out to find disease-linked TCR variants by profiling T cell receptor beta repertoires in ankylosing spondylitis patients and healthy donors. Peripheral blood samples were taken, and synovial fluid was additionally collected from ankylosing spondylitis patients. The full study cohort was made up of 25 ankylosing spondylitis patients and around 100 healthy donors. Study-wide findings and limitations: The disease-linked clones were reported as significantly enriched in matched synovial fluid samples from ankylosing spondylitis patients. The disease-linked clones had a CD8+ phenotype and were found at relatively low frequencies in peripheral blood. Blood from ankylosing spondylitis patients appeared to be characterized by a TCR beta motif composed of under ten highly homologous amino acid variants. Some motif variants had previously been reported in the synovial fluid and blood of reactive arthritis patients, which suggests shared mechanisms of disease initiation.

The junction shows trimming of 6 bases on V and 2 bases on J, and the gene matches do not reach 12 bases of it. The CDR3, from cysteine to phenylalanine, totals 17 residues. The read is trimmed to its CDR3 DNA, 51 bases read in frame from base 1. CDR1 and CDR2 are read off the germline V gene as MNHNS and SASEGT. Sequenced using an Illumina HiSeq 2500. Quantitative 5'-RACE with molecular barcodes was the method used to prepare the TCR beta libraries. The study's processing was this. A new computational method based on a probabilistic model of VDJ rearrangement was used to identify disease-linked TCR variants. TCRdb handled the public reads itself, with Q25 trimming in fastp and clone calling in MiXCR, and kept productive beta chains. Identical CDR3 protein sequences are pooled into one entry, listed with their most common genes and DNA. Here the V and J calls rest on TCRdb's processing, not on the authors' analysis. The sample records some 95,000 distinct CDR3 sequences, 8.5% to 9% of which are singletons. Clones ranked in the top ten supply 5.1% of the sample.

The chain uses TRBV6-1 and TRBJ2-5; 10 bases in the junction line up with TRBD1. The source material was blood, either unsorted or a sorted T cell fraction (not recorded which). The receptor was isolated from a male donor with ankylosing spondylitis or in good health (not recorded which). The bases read TGTGCCAGCAGAGCAGGATCCGACAGGGGGCGTCAAGAGACCCAGTACTTC. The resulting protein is CASRAGSDRGRQETQYF.